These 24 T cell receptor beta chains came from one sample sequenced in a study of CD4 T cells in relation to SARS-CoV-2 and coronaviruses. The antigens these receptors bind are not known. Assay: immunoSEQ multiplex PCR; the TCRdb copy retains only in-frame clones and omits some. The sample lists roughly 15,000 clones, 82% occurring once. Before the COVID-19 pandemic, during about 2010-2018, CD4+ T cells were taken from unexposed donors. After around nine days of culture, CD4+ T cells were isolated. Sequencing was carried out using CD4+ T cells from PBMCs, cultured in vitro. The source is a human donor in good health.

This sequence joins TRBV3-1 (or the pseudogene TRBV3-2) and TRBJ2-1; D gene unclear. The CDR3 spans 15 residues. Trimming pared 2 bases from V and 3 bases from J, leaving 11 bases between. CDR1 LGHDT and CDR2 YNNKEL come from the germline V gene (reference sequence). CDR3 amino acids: CASSQRGADYNEQFF. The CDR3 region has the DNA TGTGCCAGCAGCCAACGCGGAGCAGACTACAATGAGCAGTTCTTC.

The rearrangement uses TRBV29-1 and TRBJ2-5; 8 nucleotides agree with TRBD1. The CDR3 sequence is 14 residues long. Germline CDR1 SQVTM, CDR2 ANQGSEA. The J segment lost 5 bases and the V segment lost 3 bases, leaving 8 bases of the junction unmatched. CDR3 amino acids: CSVDGQGGGETQYF. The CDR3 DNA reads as TGCAGCGTTGATGGACAGGGCGGAGGGGAGACCCAGTACTTC.

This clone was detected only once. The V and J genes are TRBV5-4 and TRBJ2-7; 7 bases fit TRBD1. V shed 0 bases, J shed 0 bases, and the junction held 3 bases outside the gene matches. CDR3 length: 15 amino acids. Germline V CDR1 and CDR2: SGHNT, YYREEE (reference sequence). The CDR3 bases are TGTGCCAGCAGCTTGGGGACAGGAAGCTCCTACGAGCAGTACTTC. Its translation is CASSLGTGSSYEQYF.

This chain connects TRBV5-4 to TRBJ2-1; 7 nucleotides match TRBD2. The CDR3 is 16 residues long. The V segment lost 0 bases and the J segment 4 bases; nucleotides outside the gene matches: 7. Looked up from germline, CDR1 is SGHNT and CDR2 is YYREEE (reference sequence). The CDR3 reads CASSLGIAGQYNEQFF. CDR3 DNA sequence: TGTGCCAGCAGCTTGGGAATAGCGGGCCAATACAATGAGCAGTTCTTC. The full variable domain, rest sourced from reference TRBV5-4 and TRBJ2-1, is ETGVTQSPTHLIKTRGQQVTLRCSSQSGHNTVSWYQQALGQGPQFIFQYYREEENGRGNFPPRFSGLQFPNYSSELNVNALELDDSALYLCASSLGIAGQYNEQFFGPGTRLTVL.

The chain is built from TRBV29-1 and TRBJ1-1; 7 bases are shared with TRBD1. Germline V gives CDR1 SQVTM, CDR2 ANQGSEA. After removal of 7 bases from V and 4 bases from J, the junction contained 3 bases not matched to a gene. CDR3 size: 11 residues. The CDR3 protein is CSARQGTEAFF. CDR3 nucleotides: TGCAGCGCTAGACAGGGCACTGAAGCTTTCTTT. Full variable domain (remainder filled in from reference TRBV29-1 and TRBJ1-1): SAVISQKPSRDICQRGTSLTIQCQVDSQVTMMFWYRQQPGQSLTLIATANQGSEATYESGFVIDKFPISRPNLTFSTLTVSNMSPEDSSIYLCSARQGTEAFFGQGTRLTVV.

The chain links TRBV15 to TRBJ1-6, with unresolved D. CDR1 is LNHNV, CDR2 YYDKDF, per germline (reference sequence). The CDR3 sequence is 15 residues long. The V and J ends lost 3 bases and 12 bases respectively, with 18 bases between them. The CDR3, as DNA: TGTGCCACCAGCAGGACTCGGGGTGGAGATGGACCCCTCCACTTT. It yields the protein CATSRTRGGDGPLHF.

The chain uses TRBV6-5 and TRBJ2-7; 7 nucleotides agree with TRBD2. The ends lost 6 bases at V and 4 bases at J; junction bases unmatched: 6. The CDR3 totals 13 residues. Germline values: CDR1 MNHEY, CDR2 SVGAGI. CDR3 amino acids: CASRGHGGYEQYF. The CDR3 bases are TGTGCCAGCAGGGGTCACGGGGGGTACGAGCAGTACTTC.

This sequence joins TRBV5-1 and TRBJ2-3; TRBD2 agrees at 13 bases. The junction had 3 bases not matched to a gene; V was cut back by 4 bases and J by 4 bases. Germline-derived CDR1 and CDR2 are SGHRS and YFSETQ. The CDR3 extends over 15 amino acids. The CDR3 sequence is CASSTGLAGADTQYF. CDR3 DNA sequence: TGCGCCAGCAGCACAGGACTAGCGGGGGCAGATACGCAGTATTTT.

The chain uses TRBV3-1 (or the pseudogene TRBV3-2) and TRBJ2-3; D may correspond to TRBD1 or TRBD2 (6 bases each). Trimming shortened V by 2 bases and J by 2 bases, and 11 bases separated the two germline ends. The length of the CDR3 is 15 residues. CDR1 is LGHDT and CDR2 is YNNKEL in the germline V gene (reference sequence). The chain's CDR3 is CASSQRRGVTDTQYF. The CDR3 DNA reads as TGTGCCAGCAGCCAAAGAAGGGGGGTCACAGATACGCAGTATTTT.

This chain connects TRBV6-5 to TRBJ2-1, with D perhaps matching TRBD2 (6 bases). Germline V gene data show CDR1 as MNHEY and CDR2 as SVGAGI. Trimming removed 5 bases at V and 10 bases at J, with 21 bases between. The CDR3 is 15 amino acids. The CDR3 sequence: CASSRPGTPSREQFF. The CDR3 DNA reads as TGTGCCAGCAGTCGTCCCGGGACTCCATCAAGAGAGCAGTTCTTC.

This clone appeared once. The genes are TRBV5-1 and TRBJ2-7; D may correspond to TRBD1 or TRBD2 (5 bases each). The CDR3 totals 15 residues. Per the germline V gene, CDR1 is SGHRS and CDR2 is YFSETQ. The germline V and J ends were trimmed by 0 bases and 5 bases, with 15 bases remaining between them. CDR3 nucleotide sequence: TGCGCCAGCAGCTTGGGATCGGGGCTGATCAACGAGCAGTACTTC. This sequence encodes CASSLGSGLINEQYF.

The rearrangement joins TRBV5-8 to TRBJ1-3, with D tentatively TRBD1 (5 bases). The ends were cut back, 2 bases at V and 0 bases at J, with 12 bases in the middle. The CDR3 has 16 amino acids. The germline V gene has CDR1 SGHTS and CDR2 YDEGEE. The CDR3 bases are TGTGCCAGCAGCTTTCAGGGCGTTAGCTCTGGAAACACCATATATTTT. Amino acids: CASSFQGVSSGNTIYF.

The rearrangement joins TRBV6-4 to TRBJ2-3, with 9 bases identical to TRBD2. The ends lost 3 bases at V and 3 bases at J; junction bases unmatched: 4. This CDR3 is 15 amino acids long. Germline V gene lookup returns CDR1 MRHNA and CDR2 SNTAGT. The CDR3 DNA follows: TGTGCCAGCAGTGATTCCAGCGGGGGGACAGATACGCAGTATTTT. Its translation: CASSDSSGGTDTQYF.

CDR3 nucleotide sequence: TGTGCCAGCAGCCGGGGCCCCGGCACAGATACGCAGTATTTT. Translating gives CASSRGPGTDTQYF. The chain recombines TRBV7-2 with TRBJ2-3; D assignment may be TRBD1 or TRBD2 (5 bases each). The germline CDR1 and CDR2 sequences are SGHTA and FQGNSA. V gave up 5 bases and J gave up 1 base, with 10 bases separating them. There are 14 residues in the CDR3.

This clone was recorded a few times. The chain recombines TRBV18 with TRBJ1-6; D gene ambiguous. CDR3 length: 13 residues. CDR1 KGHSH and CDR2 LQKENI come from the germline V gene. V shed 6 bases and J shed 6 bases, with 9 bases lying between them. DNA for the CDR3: TGTGCCAGCTCCCCCGGGATTAATTCACCCCTCCACTTT. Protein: CASSPGINSPLHF.

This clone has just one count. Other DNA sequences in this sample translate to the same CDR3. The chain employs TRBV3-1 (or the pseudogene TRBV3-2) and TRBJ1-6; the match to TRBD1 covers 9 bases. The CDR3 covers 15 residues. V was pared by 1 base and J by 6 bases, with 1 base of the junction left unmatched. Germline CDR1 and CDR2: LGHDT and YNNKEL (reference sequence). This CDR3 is CASSQVTGGNSPLHF. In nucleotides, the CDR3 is TGTGCCAGCAGCCAAGTGACAGGGGGTAATTCACCCCTCCACTTT.

The CDR3 nucleotides read TGTGCCAGCAGCATCACAGACAGGGGGGACACTGAAGCTTTCTTT. Protein sequence: CASSITDRGDTEAFF. The chain uses TRBV5-4 and TRBJ1-1; 9 bases are shared with TRBD1. The CDR3 is 15 amino acids. Germline CDR1 and CDR2: SGHNT and YYREEE (reference sequence). J gave up 3 bases and V 4 bases, and 7 bases lay outside the gene matches. Full variable domain (remainder filled in from reference TRBV5-4 and TRBJ1-1): ETGVTQSPTHLIKTRGQQVTLRCSSQSGHNTVSWYQQALGQGPQFIFQYYREEENGRGNFPPRFSGLQFPNYSSELNVNALELDDSALYLCASSITDRGDTEAFFGQGTRLTVV.

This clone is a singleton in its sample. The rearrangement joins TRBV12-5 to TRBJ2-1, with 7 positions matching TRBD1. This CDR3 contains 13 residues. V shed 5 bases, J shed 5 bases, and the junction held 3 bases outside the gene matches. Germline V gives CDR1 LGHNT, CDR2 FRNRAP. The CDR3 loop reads CASGIGTDNEQFF. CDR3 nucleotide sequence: TGTGCTAGTGGTATCGGGACAGACAATGAGCAGTTCTTC.

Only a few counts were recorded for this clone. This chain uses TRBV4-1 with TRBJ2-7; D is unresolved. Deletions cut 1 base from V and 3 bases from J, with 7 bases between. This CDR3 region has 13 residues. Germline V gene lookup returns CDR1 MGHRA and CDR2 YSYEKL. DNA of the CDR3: TGCGCCAGCAGCCAAGGCTCGGTCTACGAGCAGTACTTC. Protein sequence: CASSQGSVYEQYF.

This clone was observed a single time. CDR3 nucleotide sequence: TGTGCCAGCTCACCTAGACAGGGGACTAATGAAAAACTGTTTTTT. Translation: CASSPRQGTNEKLFF. The gene calls are TRBV18 and TRBJ1-4; 8 bases are a match to TRBD1. Losses at the gene ends were 3 bases for V and 2 bases for J; bases not matched to a gene: 2. This CDR3 contains 15 residues. Germline CDR1 reads KGHSH; CDR2 reads LQKENI. The entire variable domain, with the rest obtained from reference TRBV18 and TRBJ1-4, is as follows: NAGVMQNPRHLVRRRGQEARLRCSPMKGHSHVYWYRQLPEEGLKFMVYLQKENIIDESGMPKERFSAEFPKEGPSILRIQQVVRGDSAAYFCASSPRQGTNEKLFFGSGTQLSVL.

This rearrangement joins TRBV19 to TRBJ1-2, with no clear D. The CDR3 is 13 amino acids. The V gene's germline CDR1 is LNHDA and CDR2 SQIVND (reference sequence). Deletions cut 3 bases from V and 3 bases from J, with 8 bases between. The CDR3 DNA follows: TGTGCCAGTAGTATTTTAACAGACTATGGCTACACCTTC. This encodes CASSILTDYGYTF. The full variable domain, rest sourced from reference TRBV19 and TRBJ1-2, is DGGITQSPKYLFRKEGQNVTLSCEQNLNHDAMYWYRQDPGQGLRLIYYSQIVNDFQKGDIAEGYSVSREKKESFPLTVTSAQKNPTAFYLCASSILTDYGYTFGSGTRLTVV.

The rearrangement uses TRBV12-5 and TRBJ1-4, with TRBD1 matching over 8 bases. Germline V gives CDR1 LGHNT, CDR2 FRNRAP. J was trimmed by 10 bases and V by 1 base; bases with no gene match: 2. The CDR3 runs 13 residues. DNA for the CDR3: TGTGCTAGTGGTTTGGAACAGGGGGGAAAACTGTTTTTT. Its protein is CASGLEQGGKLFF. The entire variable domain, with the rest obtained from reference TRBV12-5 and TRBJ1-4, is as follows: DARVTQTPRHKVTEMGQEVTMRCQPILGHNTVFWYRQTMMQGLELLAYFRNRAPLDDSGMPKDRFSAEMPDATLATLKIQPSEPRDSAVYFCASGLEQGGKLFFGSGTQLSVL.

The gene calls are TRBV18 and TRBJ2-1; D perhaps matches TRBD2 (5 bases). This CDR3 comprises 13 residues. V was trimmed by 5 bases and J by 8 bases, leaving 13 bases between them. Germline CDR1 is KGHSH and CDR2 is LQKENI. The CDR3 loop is CASSYGNWDEQFF. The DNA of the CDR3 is TGTGCCAGCTCATACGGGAATTGGGATGAGCAGTTCTTC.

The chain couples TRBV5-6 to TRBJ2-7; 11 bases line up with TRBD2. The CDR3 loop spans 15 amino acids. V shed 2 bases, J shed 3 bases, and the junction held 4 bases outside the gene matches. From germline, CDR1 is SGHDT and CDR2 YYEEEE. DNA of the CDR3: TGTGCCAGCAGCTTCGGCGGGACTAGCGGCTACGAGCAGTACTTC. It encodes CASSFGGTSGYEQYF.